This T cell receptor (beta chain) was profiled in a study of blood T cell repertoires in COVID-19. This clone was counted a single time. Across about two dozen US areas, participants ranged in age from roughly 18 to 95 years. Germline values: CDR1 SEHNR, CDR2 FQNEAQ (reference sequence). V was shortened by 4 bases and J by 4 bases, with 13 bases between the two germline ends. The CDR3 is 14 residues long. Here immunoSEQ multiplex PCR was the method, and the copy in TCRdb shows in-frame clones only, minus some. The data hold about 270,000 clones, with roughly 86% observed a single time. This receptor was taken from a woman aged 18-35 years who had recovered from COVID-19. The genes are TRBV7-9 and TRBJ1-1; tentatively, D is TRBD1 (6 bases). Material: PBMCs or T cells enriched from blood (not recorded which). CDR3 residues: CASSSGHWSTEAFF. As DNA, the CDR3 is TGTGCCAGCAGCTCGGGACACTGGAGCACTGAAGCTTTCTTT.